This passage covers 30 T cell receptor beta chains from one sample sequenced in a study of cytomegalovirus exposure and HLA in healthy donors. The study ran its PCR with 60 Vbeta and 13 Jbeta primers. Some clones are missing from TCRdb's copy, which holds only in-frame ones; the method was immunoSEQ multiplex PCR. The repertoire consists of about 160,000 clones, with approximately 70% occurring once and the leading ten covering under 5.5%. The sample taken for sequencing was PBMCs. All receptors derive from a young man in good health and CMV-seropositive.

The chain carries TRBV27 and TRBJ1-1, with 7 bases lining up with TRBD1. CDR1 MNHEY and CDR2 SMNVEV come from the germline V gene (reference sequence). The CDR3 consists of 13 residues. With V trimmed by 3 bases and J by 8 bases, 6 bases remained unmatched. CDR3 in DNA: TGTGCCAGCAGTTTTCTAGGGACAGACGAAGCTTTCTTT. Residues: CASSFLGTDEAFF.

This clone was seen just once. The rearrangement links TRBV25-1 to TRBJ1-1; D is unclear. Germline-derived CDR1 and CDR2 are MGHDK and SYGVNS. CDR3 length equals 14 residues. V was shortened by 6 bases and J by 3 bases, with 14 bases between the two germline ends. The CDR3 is CASRDVLRDTEAFF. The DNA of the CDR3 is TGTGCCAGCAGGGATGTCCTACGGGACACTGAAGCTTTCTTT.

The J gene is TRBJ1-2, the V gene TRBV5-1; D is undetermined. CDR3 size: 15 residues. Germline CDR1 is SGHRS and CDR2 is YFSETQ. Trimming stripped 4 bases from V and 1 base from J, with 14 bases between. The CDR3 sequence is CASSLLAGRNYGYTF. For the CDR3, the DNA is TGCGCCAGCAGCCTCCTCGCAGGCCGTAACTATGGCTACACCTTC.

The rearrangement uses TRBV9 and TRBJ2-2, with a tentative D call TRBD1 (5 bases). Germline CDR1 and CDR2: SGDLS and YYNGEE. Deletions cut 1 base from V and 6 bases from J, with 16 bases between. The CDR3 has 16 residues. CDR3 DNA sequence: TGTGCCAGCAGCGTAACCTTTTACGCAGGGCCCGGGGAGCTGTTTTTT. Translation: CASSVTFYAGPGELFF.

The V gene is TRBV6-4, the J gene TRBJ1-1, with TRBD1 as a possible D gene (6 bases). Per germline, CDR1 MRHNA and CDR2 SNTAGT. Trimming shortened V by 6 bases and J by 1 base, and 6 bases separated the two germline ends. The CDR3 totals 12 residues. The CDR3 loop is CASRQGNTEAFF. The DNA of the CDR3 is TGTGCCAGCAGACAGGGGAACACTGAAGCTTTCTTT.

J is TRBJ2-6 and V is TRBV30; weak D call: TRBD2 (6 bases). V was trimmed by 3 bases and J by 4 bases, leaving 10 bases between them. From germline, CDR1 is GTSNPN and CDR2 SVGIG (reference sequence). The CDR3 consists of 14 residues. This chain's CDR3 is CAWSRGSGANVLTF. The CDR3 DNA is TGTGCCTGGAGCCGGGGGTCCGGGGCCAACGTCCTGACTTTC.

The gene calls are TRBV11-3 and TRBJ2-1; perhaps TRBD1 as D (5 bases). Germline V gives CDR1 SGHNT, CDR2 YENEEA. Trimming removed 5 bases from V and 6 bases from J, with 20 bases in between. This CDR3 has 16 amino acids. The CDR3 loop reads CASSPRQHKGSNEQFF. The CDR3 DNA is TGTGCCAGCAGCCCTCGACAGCATAAAGGCTCCAATGAGCAGTTCTTC.

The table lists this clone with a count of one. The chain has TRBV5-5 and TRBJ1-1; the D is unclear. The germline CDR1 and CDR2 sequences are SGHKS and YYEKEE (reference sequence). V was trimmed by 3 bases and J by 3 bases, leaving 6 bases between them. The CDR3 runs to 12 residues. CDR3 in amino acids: CASSWRDTEAFF. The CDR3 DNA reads TGTGCCAGCAGCTGGAGGGACACTGAAGCTTTCTTT.

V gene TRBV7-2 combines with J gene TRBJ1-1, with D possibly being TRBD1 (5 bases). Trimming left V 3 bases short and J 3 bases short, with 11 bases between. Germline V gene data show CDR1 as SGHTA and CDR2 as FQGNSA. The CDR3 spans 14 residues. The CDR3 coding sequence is TGTGCCAGCAGCTTGAGTAGGGACTACACTGAAGCTTTCTTT. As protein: CASSLSRDYTEAFF.

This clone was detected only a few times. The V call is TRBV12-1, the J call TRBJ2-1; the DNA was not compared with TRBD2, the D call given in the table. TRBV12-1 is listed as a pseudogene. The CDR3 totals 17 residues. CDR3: CASSSHKGAGGHNEQFF. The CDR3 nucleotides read TGTGCCAGCAGCTCCCACAAGGGTGCGGGGGGCCACAATGAGCAGTTCTTC.

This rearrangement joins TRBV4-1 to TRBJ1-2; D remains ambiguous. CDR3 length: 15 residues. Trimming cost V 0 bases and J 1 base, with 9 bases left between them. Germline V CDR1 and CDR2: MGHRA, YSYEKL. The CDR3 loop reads CASSQDEQINYGYTF. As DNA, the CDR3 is TGCGCCAGCAGCCAAGATGAACAGATTAACTATGGCTACACCTTC.

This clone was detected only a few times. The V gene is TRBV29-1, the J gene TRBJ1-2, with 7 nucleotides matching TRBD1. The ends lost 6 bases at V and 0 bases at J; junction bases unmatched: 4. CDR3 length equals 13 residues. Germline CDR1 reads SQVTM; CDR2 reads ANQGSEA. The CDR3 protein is CSVGDRTNYGYTF. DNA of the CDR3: TGCAGCGTCGGGGACAGAACTAACTATGGCTACACCTTC.

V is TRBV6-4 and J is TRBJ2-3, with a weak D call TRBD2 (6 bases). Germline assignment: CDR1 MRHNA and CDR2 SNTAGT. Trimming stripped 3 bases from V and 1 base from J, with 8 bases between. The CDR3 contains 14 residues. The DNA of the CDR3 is TGTGCCAGCAGTGAAGTAGCGGGCACAGATACGCAGTATTTT. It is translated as CASSEVAGTDTQYF.

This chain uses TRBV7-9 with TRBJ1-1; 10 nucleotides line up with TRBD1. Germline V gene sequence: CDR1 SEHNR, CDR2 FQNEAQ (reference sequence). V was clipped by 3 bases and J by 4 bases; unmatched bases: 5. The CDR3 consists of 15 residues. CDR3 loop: CASSLTGGPVTEAFF. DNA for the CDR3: TGTGCCAGCAGCTTGACAGGGGGCCCAGTCACTGAAGCTTTCTTT. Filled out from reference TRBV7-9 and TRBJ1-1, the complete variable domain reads DTGVSQNPRHKITKRGQNVTFRCDPISEHNRLYWYRQTLGQGPEFLTYFQNEAQLEKSRLLSDRFSAERPKGSFSTLEIQRTEQGDSAMYLCASSLTGGPVTEAFFGQGTRLTVV.

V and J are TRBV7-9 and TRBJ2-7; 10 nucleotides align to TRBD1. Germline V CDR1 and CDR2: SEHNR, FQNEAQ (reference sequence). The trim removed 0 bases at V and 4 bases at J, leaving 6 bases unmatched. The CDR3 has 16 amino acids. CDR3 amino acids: CASSLANPGQGYEQYV. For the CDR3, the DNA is TGTGCCAGCAGCTTAGCAAACCCGGGACAGGGGTACGAGCAGTACGTC.

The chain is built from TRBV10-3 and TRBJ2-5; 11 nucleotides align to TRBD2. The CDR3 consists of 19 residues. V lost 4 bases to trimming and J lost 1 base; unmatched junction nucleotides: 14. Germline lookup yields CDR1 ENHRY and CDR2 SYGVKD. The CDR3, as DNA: TGTGCCATCAGTGGGGACGGGGCTAGCGGGAGGACCCTCCAAGAGACCCAGTACTTC. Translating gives CAISGDGASGRTLQETQYF.

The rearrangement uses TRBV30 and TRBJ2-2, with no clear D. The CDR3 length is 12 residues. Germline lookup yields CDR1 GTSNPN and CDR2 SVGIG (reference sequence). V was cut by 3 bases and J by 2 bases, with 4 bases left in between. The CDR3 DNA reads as TGTGCCTGGAGCCTAAACACCGGGGAGCTGTTTTTT. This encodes CAWSLNTGELFF.

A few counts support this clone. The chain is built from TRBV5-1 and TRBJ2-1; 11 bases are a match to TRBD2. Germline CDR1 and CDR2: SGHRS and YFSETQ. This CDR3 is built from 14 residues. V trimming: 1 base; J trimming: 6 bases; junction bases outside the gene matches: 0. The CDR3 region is CASSLTSGSNEQFF. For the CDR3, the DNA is TGCGCCAGCAGCTTGACTAGCGGGAGCAATGAGCAGTTCTTC.

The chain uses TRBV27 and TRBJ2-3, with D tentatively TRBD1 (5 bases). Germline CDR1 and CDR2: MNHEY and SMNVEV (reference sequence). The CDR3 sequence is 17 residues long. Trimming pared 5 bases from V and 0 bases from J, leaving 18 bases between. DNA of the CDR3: TGTGCCAGCAGTCCCCCAAAGGGGCGGCATAGCACAGATACGCAGTATTTT. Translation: CASSPPKGRHSTDTQYF.

CDR3 residues: CASSRPTSGITGELFF. CDR3 DNA sequence: TGTGCCAGCAGCCGCCCGACTAGCGGGATAACCGGGGAGCTGTTTTTT. The chain carries TRBV5-4 and TRBJ2-2, with TRBD2 identical over 11 bases. After removal of 4 bases from V and 5 bases from J, the junction contained 7 bases not matched to a gene. Germline CDR1 reads SGHNT; CDR2 reads YYREEE (reference sequence). The CDR3 contains 16 residues.

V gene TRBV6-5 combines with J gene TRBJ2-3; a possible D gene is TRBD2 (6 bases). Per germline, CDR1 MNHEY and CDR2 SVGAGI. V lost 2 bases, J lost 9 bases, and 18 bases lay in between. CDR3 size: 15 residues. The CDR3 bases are TGTGCCAGCAGTTACGGAGGGAGCCTTTGGGCGACGCAGTATTTT. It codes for CASSYGGSLWATQYF.

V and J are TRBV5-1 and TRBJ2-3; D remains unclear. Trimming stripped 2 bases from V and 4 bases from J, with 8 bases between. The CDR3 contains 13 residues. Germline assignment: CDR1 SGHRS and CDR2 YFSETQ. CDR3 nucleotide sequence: TGCGCCAGCAGCTTAACCTTAGCAGATACGCAGTATTTT. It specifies CASSLTLADTQYF. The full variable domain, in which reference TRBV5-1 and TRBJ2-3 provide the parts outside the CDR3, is KAGVTQTPRYLIKTRGQQVTLSCSPISGHRSVSWYQQTPGQGLQFLFEYFSETQRNKGNFPGRFSGRQFSNSRSEMNVSTLELGDSALYLCASSLTLADTQYFGPGTRLTVL.

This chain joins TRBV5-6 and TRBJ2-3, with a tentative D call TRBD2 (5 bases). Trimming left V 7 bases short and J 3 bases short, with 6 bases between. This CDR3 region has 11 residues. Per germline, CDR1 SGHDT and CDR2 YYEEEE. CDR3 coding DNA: TGTGCCAGCGGGAGAACAGATACGCAGTATTTT. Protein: CASGRTDTQYF.

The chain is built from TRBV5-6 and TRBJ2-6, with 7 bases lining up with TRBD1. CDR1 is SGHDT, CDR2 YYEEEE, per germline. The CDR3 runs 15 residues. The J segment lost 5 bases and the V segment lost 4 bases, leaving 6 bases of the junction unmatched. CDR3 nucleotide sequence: TGTGCCAGCAGCCCAGACAGGGTAAGGGCCAACGTCCTGACTTTC. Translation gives CASSPDRVRANVLTF.

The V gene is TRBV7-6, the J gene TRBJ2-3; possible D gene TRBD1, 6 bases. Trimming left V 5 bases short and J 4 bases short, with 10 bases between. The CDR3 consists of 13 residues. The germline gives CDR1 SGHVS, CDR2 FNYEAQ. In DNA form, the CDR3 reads TGTGCCAGCAGCGGGGGCCGCGCAGATACGCAGTATTTT. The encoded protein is CASSGGRADTQYF.

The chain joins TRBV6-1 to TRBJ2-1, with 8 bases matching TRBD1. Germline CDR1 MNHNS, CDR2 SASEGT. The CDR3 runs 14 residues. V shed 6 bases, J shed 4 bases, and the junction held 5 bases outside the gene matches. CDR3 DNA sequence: TGTGCCAGCAGGCGGGGACAGGATTACAATGAGCAGTTCTTC. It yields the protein CASRRGQDYNEQFF.

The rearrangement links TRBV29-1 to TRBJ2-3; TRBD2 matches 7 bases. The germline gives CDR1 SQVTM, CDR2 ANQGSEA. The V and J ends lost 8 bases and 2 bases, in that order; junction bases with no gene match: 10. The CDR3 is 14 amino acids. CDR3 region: CSLCPSGHTDTQYF. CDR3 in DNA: TGCAGCCTTTGCCCTAGCGGCCACACAGATACGCAGTATTTT.

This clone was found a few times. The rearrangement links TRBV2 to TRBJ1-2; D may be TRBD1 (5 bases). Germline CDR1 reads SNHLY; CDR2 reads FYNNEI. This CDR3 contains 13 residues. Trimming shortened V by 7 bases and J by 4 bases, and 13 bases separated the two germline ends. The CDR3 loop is CASMGMGLYGYTF. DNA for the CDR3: TGTGCCAGCATGGGGATGGGACTCTATGGCTACACCTTC.

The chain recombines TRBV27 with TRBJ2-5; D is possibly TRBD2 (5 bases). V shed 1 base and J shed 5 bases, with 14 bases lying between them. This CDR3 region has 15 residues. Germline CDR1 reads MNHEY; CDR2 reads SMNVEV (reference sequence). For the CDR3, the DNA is TGTGCCAGCAGTTTATTTGGGAGTTTGGGGGAGACCCAGTACTTC. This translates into CASSLFGSLGETQYF.

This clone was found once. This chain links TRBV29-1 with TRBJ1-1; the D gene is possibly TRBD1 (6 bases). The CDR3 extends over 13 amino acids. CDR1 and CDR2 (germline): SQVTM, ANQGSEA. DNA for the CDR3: TGCAGAGCCTGGGACACCGGGAACACTGAAGCTTTCTTT. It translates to CRAWDTGNTEAFF.